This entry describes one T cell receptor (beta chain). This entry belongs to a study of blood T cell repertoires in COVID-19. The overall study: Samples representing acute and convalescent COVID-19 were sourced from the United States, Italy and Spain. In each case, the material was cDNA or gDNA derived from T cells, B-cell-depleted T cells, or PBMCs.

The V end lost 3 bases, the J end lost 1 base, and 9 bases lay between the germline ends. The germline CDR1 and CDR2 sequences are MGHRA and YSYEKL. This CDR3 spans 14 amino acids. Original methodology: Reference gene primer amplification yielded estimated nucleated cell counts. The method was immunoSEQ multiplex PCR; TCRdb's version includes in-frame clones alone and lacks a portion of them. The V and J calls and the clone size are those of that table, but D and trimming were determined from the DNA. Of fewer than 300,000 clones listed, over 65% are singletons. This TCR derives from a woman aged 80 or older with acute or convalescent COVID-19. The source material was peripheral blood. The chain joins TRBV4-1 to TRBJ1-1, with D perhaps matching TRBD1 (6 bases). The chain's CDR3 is CASSHGRGNTEAFF. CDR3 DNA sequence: TGCGCCAGCAGCCACGGCAGGGGGAACACTGAAGCTTTCTTT.